This TCR beta chain was observed in a study of blood T cell repertoires in COVID-19. How the authors handled the data: The authors estimated nucleated cell counts from reference gene primer amplification. TCRdb's copy holds only in-frame clones and misses some; the assay was immunoSEQ multiplex PCR. The D gene and trimming were derived from the DNA, and the V and J assignments and clone size from that table. Of approximately 230,000 clones listed, roughly 82% are singletons. This CDR3 comprises 17 residues. Trimming took 3 bases from V and 4 from J, leaving 20 bases between them. Germline V gene lookup returns CDR1 SGDLS and CDR2 YYNGEE.

The sequence was collected from a woman of 80 years or more with active or convalescent COVID-19. The rearrangement joins TRBV9 to TRBJ1-3; D not resolved. Sequenced material: peripheral blood. The CDR3 loop reads CASSGSGSKFFGNTIYF. DNA of the CDR3: TGTGCCAGCAGCGGATCCGGGTCGAAATTTTTCGGAAACACCATATATTTT. Full variable domain (rest looked up from reference TRBV9 and TRBJ1-3): DSGVTQTPKHLITATGQRVTLRCSPRSGDLSVYWYQQSLDQGLQFLIQYYNGEERAKGNILERFSAQQFPDLHSELNLSSLELGDSALYFCASSGSGSKFFGNTIYFGEGSWLTVV.